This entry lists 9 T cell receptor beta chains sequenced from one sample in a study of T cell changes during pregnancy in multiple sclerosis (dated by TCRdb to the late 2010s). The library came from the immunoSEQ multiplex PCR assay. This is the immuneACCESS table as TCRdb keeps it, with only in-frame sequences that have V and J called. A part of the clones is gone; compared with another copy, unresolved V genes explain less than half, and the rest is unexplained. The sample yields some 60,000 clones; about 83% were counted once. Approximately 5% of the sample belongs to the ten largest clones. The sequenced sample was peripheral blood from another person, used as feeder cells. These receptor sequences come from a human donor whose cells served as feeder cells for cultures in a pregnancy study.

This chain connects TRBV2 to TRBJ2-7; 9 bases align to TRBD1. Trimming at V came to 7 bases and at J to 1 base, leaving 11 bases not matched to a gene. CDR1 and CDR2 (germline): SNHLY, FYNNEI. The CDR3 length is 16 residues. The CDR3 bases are TGTGCCAGCAAAAGACCGGGACAGGGTTCGTCCTACGAGCAGTACTTC. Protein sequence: CASKRPGQGSSYEQYF.

For the CDR3, the DNA is TGTGCCAGCAGCTTGGATGTAGGGGCGAACTATGGCTACACCTTC. It yields the protein CASSLDVGANYGYTF. This chain links TRBV5-4 with TRBJ1-2, with TRBD1 as a possible D gene (5 bases). V shed 0 bases and J shed 2 bases, with 11 bases lying between them. The CDR3 has 15 residues. Germline values: CDR1 SGHNT, CDR2 YYREEE (reference sequence).

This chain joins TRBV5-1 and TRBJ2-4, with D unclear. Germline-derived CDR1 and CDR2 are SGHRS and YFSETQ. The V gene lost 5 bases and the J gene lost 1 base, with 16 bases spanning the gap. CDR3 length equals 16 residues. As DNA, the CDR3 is TGCGCCAGCAGTTCCGTACCCCGAGAGGCCAAAAACATTCAGTACTTC. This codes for CASSSVPREAKNIQYF.

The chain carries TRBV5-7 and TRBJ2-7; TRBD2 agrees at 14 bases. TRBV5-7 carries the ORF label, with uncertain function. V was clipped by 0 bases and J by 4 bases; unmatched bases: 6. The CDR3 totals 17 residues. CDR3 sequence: CASSLVRTSGRTYEQYF. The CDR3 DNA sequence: TGTGCCAGCAGCTTGGTTCGGACTAGCGGGAGGACGTACGAGCAGTACTTC.

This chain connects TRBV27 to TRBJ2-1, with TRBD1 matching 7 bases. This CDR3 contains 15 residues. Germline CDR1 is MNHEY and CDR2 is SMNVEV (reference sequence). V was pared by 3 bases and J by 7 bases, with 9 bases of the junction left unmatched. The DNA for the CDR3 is TGTGCCAGCAGTTTCCTACCCCTCAGGGGGAATGAGCAGTTCTTC. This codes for CASSFLPLRGNEQFF.

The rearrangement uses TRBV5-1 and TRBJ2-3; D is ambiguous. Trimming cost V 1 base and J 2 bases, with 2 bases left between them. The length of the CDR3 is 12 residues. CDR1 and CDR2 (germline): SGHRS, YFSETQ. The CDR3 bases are TGCGCCAGCAGCTTGACCACAGATACGCAGTATTTT. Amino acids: CASSLTTDTQYF.

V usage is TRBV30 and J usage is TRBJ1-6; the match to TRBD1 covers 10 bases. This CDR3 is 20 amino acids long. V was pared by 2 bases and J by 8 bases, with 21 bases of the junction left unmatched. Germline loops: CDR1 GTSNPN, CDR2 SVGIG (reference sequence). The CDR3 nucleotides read TGTGCCTGGAGTAACCCATGGGACAGGGGTCTGGAGCTATCTTATTCACCCCTCCACTTT. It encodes CAWSNPWDRGLELSYSPLHF.

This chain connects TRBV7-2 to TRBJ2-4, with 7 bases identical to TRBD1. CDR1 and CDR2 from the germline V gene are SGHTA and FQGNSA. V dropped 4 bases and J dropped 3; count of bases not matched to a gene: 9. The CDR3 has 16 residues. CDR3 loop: CASSSGQALGKNIQYF. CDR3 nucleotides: TGTGCCAGCAGCTCAGGACAGGCCTTGGGCAAAAACATTCAGTACTTC.

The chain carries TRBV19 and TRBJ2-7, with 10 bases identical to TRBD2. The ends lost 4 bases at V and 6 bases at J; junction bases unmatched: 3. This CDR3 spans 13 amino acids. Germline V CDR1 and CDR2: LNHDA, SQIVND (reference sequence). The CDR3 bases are TGTGCCAGTAGTAGGGGGACTAGCGTCGAGCAGTACTTC. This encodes CASSRGTSVEQYF.